This T cell receptor beta chain was retrieved from a study of T cell repertoires in cytomegalovirus infection. Study as a whole: Signatures in public TCR beta sequences pointed to both CMV infection and matching HLA type.

From the reads, TCRdb called clonotypes with MiXCR, one entry per CDR3 protein. The sample holds about 180,000 distinct CDR3 sequences, under 15% seen once. CDR1 is MGHRA, CDR2 YSYEKL, per germline. J was trimmed by 4 bases and V by 4 bases; bases with no gene match: 7. The CDR3 is made up of 16 amino acids. This sequence joins TRBV4-1 and TRBJ1-2; 12 bases line up with TRBD1. This TCR was sampled from a human donor in good health (CMV status not recorded). Some clones in this sample may be carry-over from other donors' samples. Sequenced material: PBMCs. The CDR3 is CASSLAGTGGIYGYTF. In DNA form, the CDR3 reads TGCGCCAGCAGCCTAGCCGGGACAGGGGGCATCTATGGCTACACCTTC.